This T cell receptor beta chain stems from a study of T cells in Graves' hyperthyroidism and ophthalmopathy. Between the trimmed V and J ends, which lost 0 bases and 1 base, there was a span of 10 bases. The germline CDR1 and CDR2 sequences are LNHNV and YYDKDF (reference sequence). The CDR3 has 15 residues. Calling Graves' hyperthyroidism stable meant ophthalmopathy did not progress within 18 months. Criteria for exclusion of patients were uncontrolled infection, other autoimmune disease, pregnancy or lactation. Diagnosis relied on clinical symptoms, serum thyroxine and TRAb, thyroid ultrasound and orbital computed tomography. Amplification yielded TCR beta CDR3 regions, with RNA transcripts as the source. With the HTBI primer set, the TCR CDR3 went through a first round of RT-PCR. TCRdb re-called the multiplex PCR reads with MiXCR, one entry per CDR3 protein. The sample contains hundreds of thousands of distinct CDR3 sequences, roughly 37% of which appear only once.

This chain uses TRBV15 with TRBJ2-7, with D hard to call. This clonotype originated in a man aged 18 to 29 with Graves' hyperthyroidism. What was sequenced was blood. CDR3 bases: TGTGCCACCAGCAGAGAGATCGGACCTTCCTACGAGCAGTACTTC. Its translation is CATSREIGPSYEQYF.